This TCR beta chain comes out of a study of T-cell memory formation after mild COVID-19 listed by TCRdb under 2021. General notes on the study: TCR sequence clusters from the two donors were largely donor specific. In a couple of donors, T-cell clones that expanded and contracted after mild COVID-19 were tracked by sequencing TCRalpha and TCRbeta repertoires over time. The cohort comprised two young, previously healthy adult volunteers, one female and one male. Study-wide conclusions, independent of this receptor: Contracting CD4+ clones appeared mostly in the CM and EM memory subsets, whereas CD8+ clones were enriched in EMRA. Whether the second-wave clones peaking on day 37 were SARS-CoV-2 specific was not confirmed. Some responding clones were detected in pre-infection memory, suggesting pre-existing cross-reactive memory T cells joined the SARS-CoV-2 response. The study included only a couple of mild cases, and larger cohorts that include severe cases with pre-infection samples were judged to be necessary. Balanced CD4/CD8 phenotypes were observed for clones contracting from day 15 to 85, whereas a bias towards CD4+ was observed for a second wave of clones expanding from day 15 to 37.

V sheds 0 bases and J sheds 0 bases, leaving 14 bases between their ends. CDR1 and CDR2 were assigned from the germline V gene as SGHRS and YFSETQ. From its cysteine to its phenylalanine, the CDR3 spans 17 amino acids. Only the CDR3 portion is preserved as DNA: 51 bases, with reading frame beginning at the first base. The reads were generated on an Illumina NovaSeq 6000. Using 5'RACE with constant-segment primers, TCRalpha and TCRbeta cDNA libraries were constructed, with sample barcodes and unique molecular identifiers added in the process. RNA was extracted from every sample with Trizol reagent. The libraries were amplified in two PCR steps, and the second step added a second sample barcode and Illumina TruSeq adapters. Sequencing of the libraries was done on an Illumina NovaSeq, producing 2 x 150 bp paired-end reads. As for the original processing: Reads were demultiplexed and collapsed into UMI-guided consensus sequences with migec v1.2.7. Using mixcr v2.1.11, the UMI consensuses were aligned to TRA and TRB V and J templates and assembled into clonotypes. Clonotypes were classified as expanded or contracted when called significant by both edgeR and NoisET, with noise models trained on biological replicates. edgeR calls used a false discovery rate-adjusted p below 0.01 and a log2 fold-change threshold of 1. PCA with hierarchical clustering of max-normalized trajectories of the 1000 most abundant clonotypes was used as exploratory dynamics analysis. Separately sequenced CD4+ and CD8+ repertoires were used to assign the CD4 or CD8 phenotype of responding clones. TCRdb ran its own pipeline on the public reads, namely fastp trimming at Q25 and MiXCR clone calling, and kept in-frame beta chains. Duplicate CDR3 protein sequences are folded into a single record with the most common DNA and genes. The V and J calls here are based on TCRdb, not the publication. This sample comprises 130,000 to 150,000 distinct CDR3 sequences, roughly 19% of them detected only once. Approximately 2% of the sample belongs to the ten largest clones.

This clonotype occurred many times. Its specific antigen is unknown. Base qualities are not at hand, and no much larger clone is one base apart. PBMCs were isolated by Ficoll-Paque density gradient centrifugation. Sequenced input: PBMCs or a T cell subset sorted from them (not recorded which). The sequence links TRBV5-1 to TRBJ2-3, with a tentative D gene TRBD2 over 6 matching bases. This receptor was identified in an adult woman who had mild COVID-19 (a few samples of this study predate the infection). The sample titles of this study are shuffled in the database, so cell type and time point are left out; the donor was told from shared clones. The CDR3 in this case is CASSLVSWGRSTDTQYF. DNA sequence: TGCGCCAGCAGCTTGGTCAGCTGGGGGAGGAGCACAGATACGCAGTATTTT. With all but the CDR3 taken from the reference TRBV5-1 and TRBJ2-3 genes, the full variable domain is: KAGVTQTPRYLIKTRGQQVTLSCSPISGHRSVSWYQQTPGQGLQFLFEYFSETQRNKGNFPGRFSGRQFSNSRSEMNVSTLELGDSALYLCASSLVSWGRSTDTQYFGPGTRLTVL.